The 7 T cell receptor beta chains listed next were all sequenced from one sample in a study of Ad26.COV2.S vaccination and SARS-CoV-2 variants. Sequencing was performed with immunoSEQ multiplex PCR; in TCRdb, only in-frame clones are kept and a portion is missing. The table includes hundreds of thousands of clones, roughly 87% detected once. Regarding treatment: 15 to 20 received Ad26.COV2.S at low or high dose, single or two shots; roughly five received placebo; per-sample allocation not given. Sample collection was performed on day 63 after the first vaccine or placebo injection. Sequenced here: peripheral blood, sampled in a trial of Ad26.COV2.S vaccine versus placebo. These receptors were collected from a person aged 18-60 years who received the Ad26.COV2.S COVID-19 vaccine or a placebo.

The V gene is TRBV29-1, the J gene TRBJ2-7; D is unclear. The CDR3 length is 12 residues. Germline V gene lookup returns CDR1 SQVTM and CDR2 ANQGSEA. V lost 4 bases and J lost 3, with 10 bases in between. CDR3 sequence: CSVGEPNYEQYF. CDR3 coding DNA: TGCAGCGTTGGGGAACCCAACTACGAGCAGTACTTC.

This sequence joins TRBV7-2 and TRBJ2-7, with 8 positions matching TRBD1. The CDR3 consists of 15 residues. V was pared by 1 base and J by 3 bases, with 5 bases of the junction left unmatched. Looked up from germline, CDR1 is SGHTA and CDR2 is FQGNSA. CDR3 nucleotides: TGTGCCAGCAGCTTAGGACAGGGGCTCGTCTACGAGCAGTACTTC. Its protein product is CASSLGQGLVYEQYF.

J is TRBJ2-2 and V is TRBV19, with D possibly matching TRBD2 (6 bases). The germline gives CDR1 LNHDA, CDR2 SQIVND (reference sequence). V shed 7 bases and J shed 1 base, with 13 bases lying between them. CDR3 length: 15 residues. This CDR3 reads CASTWGVGNTGELFF. The CDR3 nucleotides are TGTGCCAGTACTTGGGGGGTAGGGAACACCGGGGAGCTGTTTTTT.

The chain recombines TRBV7-3 with TRBJ2-1; D may be TRBD2 (5 bases). V lost 1 base and J 1 base, leaving 11 bases between the germline ends. CDR3 length: 16 amino acids. CDR1 is SGHTA and CDR2 is FQGTGA in the germline V gene. The CDR3 is CASSLMGRASYNEQFF. The CDR3, as DNA: TGTGCCAGCAGCTTAATGGGGAGAGCTTCCTACAATGAGCAGTTCTTC.

J is TRBJ2-5 and V is TRBV9, with TRBD2 identical over 14 bases. The V and J ends lost 3 bases and 7 bases, in that order; junction bases with no gene match: 14. CDR1 is SGDLS, CDR2 YYNGEE, per germline. This CDR3 contains 18 residues. CDR3 residues: CASSGGLAGAPPVGTQYF. CDR3 nucleotides: TGTGCCAGCAGCGGGGGACTAGCGGGGGCTCCTCCAGTCGGGACCCAGTACTTC.

The chain is built from TRBV5-1 and TRBJ2-5, with D uncertain. This CDR3 comprises 12 residues. Trimming stripped 0 bases from V and 5 bases from J, with 5 bases between. CDR1 is SGHRS and CDR2 is YFSETQ in the germline V gene. Here the CDR3 reads CASSLAPETQYF. The CDR3 nucleotides are TGCGCCAGCAGCTTGGCCCCTGAGACCCAGTACTTC. The full variable domain, with the rest looked up from reference TRBV5-1 and TRBJ2-5, is KAGVTQTPRYLIKTRGQQVTLSCSPISGHRSVSWYQQTPGQGLQFLFEYFSETQRNKGNFPGRFSGRQFSNSRSEMNVSTLELGDSALYLCASSLAPETQYFGPGTRLLVL.

The chain combines TRBV27 with TRBJ2-7; D may match TRBD1 or TRBD2 (5 bases each). The length of the CDR3 is 15 residues. Germline V gene sequence: CDR1 MNHEY, CDR2 SMNVEV (reference sequence). Between the trimmed V and J ends, which lost 2 bases and 2 bases, there was a span of 13 bases. This CDR3 reads CASSLLGGGAYEQYF. The CDR3 DNA reads TGTGCCAGCAGTTTACTTGGTGGGGGAGCCTACGAGCAGTACTTC.